The 27 T cell receptor beta chains reported below all come from one sample, sequenced in a study of yellow fever vaccine responses in identical twins. TCRdb itself ran the RT-PCR reads through MiXCR, one entry per CDR3 protein. Seen here are around 9,600 distinct CDR3 sequences, around four fifths observed once, and the top ten hold 2.1%. This material consisted of T cells from blood (PBMCs), unsorted or a sorted subset (not recorded which), taken before or after yellow fever vaccination (not recorded which). These receptors were taken from a young woman who received the yellow fever vaccine.

This rearrangement joins TRBV6-1 to TRBJ1-1, with TRBD1 matching 10 bases. The length of the CDR3 is 17 residues. Trimming took 3 bases from V and 6 from J; bases not matched to a gene: 13. Germline V CDR1 and CDR2: MNHNS, SASEGT. The CDR3 nucleotides are TGTGCCAGCAGTGAGGCCGGGACAGGGGTTGTTAAAGCTGAAGCTTTCTTT. This sequence encodes CASSEAGTGVVKAEAFF.

Concerning this clonotype: At one of its ends the junction is not consistent with the germline gene, which may arise from a read error. V gene TRBV28 combines with J gene TRBJ2-7; perhaps TRBD2 as D (6 bases). From germline, CDR1 is MDHEN and CDR2 SYDVKM. The CDR3 has 13 residues. The CDR3 DNA reads as TGTGCCAGCTGGGAGGCCGGGGTCTACCAGCAGTACTTC. Translated, it gives CASWEAGVYQQYF.

The CDR3 reads CATSDRSVYNEQFF. The DNA of the CDR3 is TGTGCCACCAGTGATAGGTCGGTCTACAATGAGCAGTTCTTC. V is TRBV24-1 and J is TRBJ2-1; D gene uncertain. The length of the CDR3 is 14 residues. Between the trimmed V and J ends, which lost 3 bases and 3 bases, there was a span of 8 bases. Germline V gene data show CDR1 as KGHDR and CDR2 as SFDVKD.

The chain employs TRBV11-2 and TRBJ2-1, with TRBD2 identical over 15 bases. Germline CDR1 is SGHAT and CDR2 is FQNNGV. V lost 5 bases to trimming and J lost 5 bases; unmatched junction nucleotides: 10. This CDR3 is 18 amino acids long. In DNA form, the CDR3 reads TGTGCCAGCAGCACTTGGACTAGCGGGAGGGGAAGACACAATGAGCAGTTCTTC. It codes for CASSTWTSGRGRHNEQFF. The whole variable domain, remainder taken from reference TRBV11-2 and TRBJ2-1, is EAGVAQSPRYKIIEKRQSVAFWCNPISGHATLYWYQQILGQGPKLLIQFQNNGVVDDSQLPKDRFSAERLKGVDSTLKIQPAKLEDSAVYLCASSTWTSGRGRHNEQFFGPGTRLTVL.

V usage is TRBV29-1 and J usage is TRBJ2-3; 7 nucleotides agree with TRBD2. J lost 6 bases, V lost 8 bases, and 11 bases had no gene match. CDR1 and CDR2 (germline): SQVTM, ANQGSEA. The CDR3 spans 13 residues. In nucleotides, the CDR3 is TGCAGCTCGACCGGGACTAATTTCGATACGCAGTATTTT. Its translation is CSSTGTNFDTQYF.

The rearrangement uses TRBV29-1 and TRBJ1-2; 7 bases agree with TRBD1. Germline V CDR1 and CDR2: SQVTM, ANQGSEA. V trimming: 0 bases; J trimming: 7 bases; junction bases outside the gene matches: 5. The CDR3 extends over 13 amino acids. The chain's CDR3 is CSVEDRGFGGYTF. The CDR3 nucleotides read TGCAGCGTTGAAGACAGGGGGTTTGGTGGCTACACCTTC.

The chain links TRBV6-5 to TRBJ2-2; no reliable D call. V gave up 2 bases and J gave up 3 bases, with 7 bases separating them. This CDR3 spans 14 amino acids. Germline V CDR1 and CDR2: MNHEY, SVGAGI. The CDR3 DNA reads as TGTGCCAGCAGTTACGGCGGACACACCGGGGAGCTGTTTTTT. As protein: CASSYGGHTGELFF.

J is TRBJ2-7 and V is TRBV29-1, with D possibly being TRBD1 (6 bases). The CDR3 consists of 15 residues. Germline V lookup: CDR1 SQVTM, CDR2 ANQGSEA. Deletions cut 5 bases from V and 1 base from J, with 18 bases between. The CDR3 bases are TGCAGCGTTCAGGAAATCCAGGGGTTATCCTACGAGCAGTACTTC. Protein product: CSVQEIQGLSYEQYF.

This clonotype appeared a single time. This CDR3 is CASSYASPGTYNSPLHF. DNA of the CDR3: TGTGCCAGCAGTTACGCTTCGCCGGGGACCTATAATTCACCCCTCCACTTT. The chain joins TRBV6-5 to TRBJ1-6; D gene ambiguous. Germline V lookup: CDR1 MNHEY, CDR2 SVGAGI. This CDR3 is built from 17 residues. V lost 2 bases and J lost 2, with 13 bases in between.

The chain uses TRBV2 and TRBJ2-7, with 7 bases identical to TRBD1. CDR3 length: 14 amino acids. The J segment lost 2 bases and the V segment lost 2 bases, leaving 3 bases of the junction unmatched. From germline, CDR1 is SNHLY and CDR2 FYNNEI. The CDR3 DNA reads as TGTGCCAGCAGTGAACGGGACAGCCCCTACGAGCAGTACTTC. This codes for CASSERDSPYEQYF.

The CDR3 loop is CASSSLRGTAYNEQFF. The CDR3 bases are TGTGCCAGCAGCTCGCTCCGGGGGACAGCCTACAATGAGCAGTTCTTC. V and J are TRBV11-3 and TRBJ2-1, with D possibly TRBD1 on 7 matching bases. Trimming cost V 4 bases and J 2 bases, with 15 bases left between them. This CDR3 region has 16 residues. Germline V CDR1 and CDR2: SGHNT, YENEEA.

The CDR3 DNA reads TGTGCCAGCATTATTTCGTCACTAGCGGCTTACAATGAGCAGTTCTTC. Translated, it gives CASIISSLAAYNEQFF. V usage is TRBV11-2 and J usage is TRBJ2-1; 8 bases line up with TRBD2. V lost 7 bases, J lost 4 bases, and 12 bases stayed unmatched. The CDR3 runs to 16 residues. Germline assignment: CDR1 SGHAT and CDR2 FQNNGV. Complete variable domain (other parts from reference TRBV11-2 and TRBJ2-1): EAGVAQSPRYKIIEKRQSVAFWCNPISGHATLYWYQQILGQGPKLLIQFQNNGVVDDSQLPKDRFSAERLKGVDSTLKIQPAKLEDSAVYLCASIISSLAAYNEQFFGPGTRLTVL.

This clonotype was picked up a small number of times. The gene calls are TRBV5-5 and TRBJ2-1; D tentatively reads TRBD1 or TRBD2 (5 bases each). Germline CDR1 SGHKS, CDR2 YYEKEE (reference sequence). This CDR3 region has 17 residues. V was shortened by 0 bases and J by 1 base, with 14 bases between the two germline ends. CDR3 region: CASSLDWDPPSYNEQFF. DNA for the CDR3: TGTGCCAGCAGCTTGGATTGGGACCCCCCTTCCTACAATGAGCAGTTCTTC.

This rearrangement joins TRBV29-1 to TRBJ1-3, with D maybe TRBD1 (6 bases). Germline lookup yields CDR1 SQVTM and CDR2 ANQGSEA. V shed 5 bases and J shed 0 bases, with 14 bases lying between them. There are 15 residues in the CDR3. The CDR3 sequence is CSVSSDRPSGNTIYF. The CDR3 DNA is TGCAGCGTTAGCTCCGACAGGCCCTCTGGAAACACCATATATTTT.

The J gene is TRBJ2-2, the V gene TRBV20-1; D is unresolved. With 4 bases removed from V and 2 bases from J, the gap between germline ends came to 8 bases. The germline gives CDR1 DFQATT, CDR2 SNEGSKA (reference sequence). The CDR3 extends over 13 amino acids. CDR3 loop: CSAKPANTGELFF. CDR3 bases: TGCAGTGCTAAGCCAGCAAACACCGGGGAGCTGTTTTTT.

This clonotype was counted a single time. This chain joins TRBV23-1 and TRBJ2-1; D unclear. TRBV23-1 is an open reading frame, and its role is uncertain. The CDR3 loop spans 14 amino acids. The V gene lost 0 bases and the J gene lost 8 bases, with 11 bases spanning the gap. CDR3 sequence reads: CASSQSGKFHEQFF. CDR3 nucleotide sequence: TGCGCCAGCAGTCAATCGGGAAAGTTCCATGAGCAGTTCTTC.

V gene TRBV11-1 combines with J gene TRBJ2-7; 9 bases are shared with TRBD1. From germline, CDR1 is SGHAT and CDR2 FQDESV (reference sequence). J gave up 2 bases and V 4 bases, and 3 bases lay outside the gene matches. The CDR3 runs to 14 residues. CDR3 in DNA: TGTGCCAGCAGCTCCGGGACAGGGACCTACGAGCAGTACTTC. Translation gives CASSSGTGTYEQYF.

The chain links TRBV11-3 to TRBJ2-1, with 14 positions matching TRBD2. The CDR3 covers 13 residues. Germline V gives CDR1 SGHNT, CDR2 YENEEA. Trimming at V came to 5 bases and at J to 14 bases, leaving 5 bases not matched to a gene. The CDR3 DNA reads TGTGCCAGCAGCCTTGGACTAGCGGGGGGTAAGTTCTTC. Translated, it gives CASSLGLAGGKFF.

About this clonotype: One end of the junction fails to match germline, which may point to a read error. V and J are TRBV11-3 and TRBJ1-1; possible D gene TRBD1, 6 bases. This CDR3 comprises 11 residues. Germline CDR1 and CDR2: SGHNT and YENEEA. The CDR3 loop reads CASSSTGGAFF. For the CDR3, the DNA is TGTGCCAGTAGCTCGACAGGTGGGGCTTTCTTT.

The V gene is TRBV2, the J gene TRBJ2-5, with 10 bases matching TRBD1. Germline CDR1 SNHLY, CDR2 FYNNEI. The CDR3 runs to 14 residues. Trimming cost V 5 bases and J 4 bases; bases outside gene matches: 4. CDR3 residues: CASSRDRGRETQYF. CDR3 DNA sequence: TGTGCCAGCAGTCGGGACAGGGGCAGAGAGACCCAGTACTTC. The full variable domain, with the rest looked up from reference TRBV2 and TRBJ2-5, is EPEVTQTPSHQVTQMGQEVILRCVPISNHLYFYWYRQILGQKVEFLVSFYNNEISEKSEIFDDQFSVERPDGSNFTLKIRSTKLEDSAMYFCASSRDRGRETQYFGPGTRLLVL.

The chain uses TRBV4-1 and TRBJ1-2, with a possible D match to TRBD1 (6 bases). V lost 1 base and J lost 5, with 11 bases in between. Germline-derived CDR1 and CDR2 are MGHRA and YSYEKL. CDR3 size: 14 residues. The CDR3 DNA is TGCGCCAGCAGCCAAGTGGGGGGCCCTTATGGCTACACCTTC. It is translated as CASSQVGGPYGYTF.

The chain links TRBV29-1 to TRBJ1-1, with D tentatively TRBD1 (6 bases). V was cut by 6 bases and J by 1 base, with 15 bases left in between. Germline V gene data show CDR1 as SQVTM and CDR2 as ANQGSEA. The CDR3 runs to 14 residues. DNA for the CDR3: TGCAGCGTCCCCGCACAGGGCTGGAACACTGAAGCTTTCTTT. Translated: CSVPAQGWNTEAFF.

The V gene is TRBV15, the J gene TRBJ2-3, with a tentative D call TRBD1 (5 bases). V lost 0 bases and J 1 base, leaving 14 bases between the germline ends. Germline CDR1 and CDR2: LNHNV and YYDKDF (reference sequence). The CDR3 runs to 17 residues. The CDR3 here is CATSRDQTGRGTDTQYF. Written as DNA, the CDR3 is TGTGCCACCAGCAGAGATCAAACAGGAAGGGGCACAGATACGCAGTATTTT.

The chain uses TRBV29-1 and TRBJ2-3; D is possibly TRBD1 (6 bases). There are 13 residues in the CDR3. From germline, CDR1 is SQVTM and CDR2 ANQGSEA. V was trimmed by 6 bases and J by 4 bases, leaving 14 bases between them. CDR3: CSVPRTVSDTQYF. The CDR3 DNA reads TGCAGCGTGCCTCGGACAGTTTCAGATACGCAGTATTTT.

The chain recombines TRBV10-3 with TRBJ1-2; no firm D call. Trimming took off 2 bases at V and 2 bases at J, with 0 bases between the two ends. Germline CDR1 ENHRY, CDR2 SYGVKD. The CDR3 spans 11 residues. The CDR3 is CAISENYGYTF. The CDR3 DNA follows: TGTGCCATCAGTGAGAACTATGGCTACACCTTC.

The chain is built from TRBV2 and TRBJ1-2; D might be TRBD1 (5 bases). Germline CDR1 and CDR2: SNHLY and FYNNEI. The CDR3 consists of 14 residues. V lost 4 bases and J lost 4, with 13 bases in between. CDR3 nucleotide sequence: TGTGCCAGCAGTGTGGTAGGGGACCTCTATGGCTACACCTTC. This codes for CASSVVGDLYGYTF.

The V and J genes are TRBV28 and TRBJ1-1, with D possibly matching TRBD1 (5 bases). V lost 3 bases and J 5 bases, leaving 7 bases between the germline ends. CDR1 and CDR2 from the germline V gene are MDHEN and SYDVKM. There are 12 residues in the CDR3. The CDR3 nucleotides read TGTGCCAGCAGTTTGGGGCAGACTGAAGCTTTCTTT. This gives the protein CASSLGQTEAFF. Supplemented by reference TRBV28 and TRBJ1-1, the full variable domain reads DVKVTQSSRYLVKRTGEKVFLECVQDMDHENMFWYRQDPGLGLRLIYFSYDVKMKEKGDIPEGYSVSREKKERFSLILESASTNQTSMYLCASSLGQTEAFFGQGTRLTVV.